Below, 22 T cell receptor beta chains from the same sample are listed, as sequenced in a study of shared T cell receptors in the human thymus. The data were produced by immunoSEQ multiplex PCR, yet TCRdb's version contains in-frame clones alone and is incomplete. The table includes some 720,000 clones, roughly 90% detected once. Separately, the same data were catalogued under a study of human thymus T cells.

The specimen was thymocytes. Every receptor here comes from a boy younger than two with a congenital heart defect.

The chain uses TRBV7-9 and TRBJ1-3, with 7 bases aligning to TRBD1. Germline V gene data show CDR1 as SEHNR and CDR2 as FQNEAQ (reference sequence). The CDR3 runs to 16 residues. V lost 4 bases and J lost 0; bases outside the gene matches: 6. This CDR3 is CASSWGDSRSGNTIYF. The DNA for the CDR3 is TGTGCCAGCAGCTGGGGGGACAGCCGCTCTGGAAACACCATATATTTT. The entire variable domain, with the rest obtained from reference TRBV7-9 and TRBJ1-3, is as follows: DTGVSQNPRHKITKRGQNVTFRCDPISEHNRLYWYRQTLGQGPEFLTYFQNEAQLEKSRLLSDRFSAERPKGSFSTLEIQRTEQGDSAMYLCASSWGDSRSGNTIYFGEGSWLTVV.

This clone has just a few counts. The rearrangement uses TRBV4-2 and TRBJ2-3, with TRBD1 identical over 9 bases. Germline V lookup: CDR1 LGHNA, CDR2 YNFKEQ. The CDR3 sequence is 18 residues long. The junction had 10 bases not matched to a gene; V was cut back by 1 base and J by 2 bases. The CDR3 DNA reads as TGTGCCAGCAGCCAAGTCCAAGCCGGGACAGGGAACACAGATACGCAGTATTTT. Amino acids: CASSQVQAGTGNTDTQYF.

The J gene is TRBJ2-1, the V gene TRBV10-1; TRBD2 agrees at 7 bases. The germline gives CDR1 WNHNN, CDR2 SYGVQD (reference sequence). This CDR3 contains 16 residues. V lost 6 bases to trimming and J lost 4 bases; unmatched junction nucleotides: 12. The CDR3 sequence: CASSSAVGGDYNEQFF. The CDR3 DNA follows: TGCGCCAGCAGCTCTGCGGTGGGAGGGGATTACAATGAGCAGTTCTTC.

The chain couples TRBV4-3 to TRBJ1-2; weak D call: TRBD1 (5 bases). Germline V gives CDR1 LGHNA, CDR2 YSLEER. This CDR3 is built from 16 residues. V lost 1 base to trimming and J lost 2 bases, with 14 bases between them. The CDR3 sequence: CASSQAGPTDNYGYTF. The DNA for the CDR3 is TGCGCCAGCAGCCAAGCTGGACCGACAGACAACTATGGCTACACCTTC.

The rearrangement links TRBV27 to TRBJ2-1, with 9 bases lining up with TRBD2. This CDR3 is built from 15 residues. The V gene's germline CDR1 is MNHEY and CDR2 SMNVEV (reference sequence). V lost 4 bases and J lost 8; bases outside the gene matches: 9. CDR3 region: CASSSSSGIVDEQFF. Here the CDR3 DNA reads TGTGCCAGCAGTTCCTCTAGCGGGATTGTCGATGAGCAGTTCTTC.

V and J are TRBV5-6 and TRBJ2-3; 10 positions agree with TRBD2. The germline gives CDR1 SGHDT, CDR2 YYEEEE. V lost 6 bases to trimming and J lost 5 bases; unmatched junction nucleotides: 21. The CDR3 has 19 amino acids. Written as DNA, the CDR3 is TGTGCCAGCATCGAAGGCAGGTTGTCTAGCGGGAGAGGGGGAGATACGCAGTATTTT. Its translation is CASIEGRLSSGRGGDTQYF.

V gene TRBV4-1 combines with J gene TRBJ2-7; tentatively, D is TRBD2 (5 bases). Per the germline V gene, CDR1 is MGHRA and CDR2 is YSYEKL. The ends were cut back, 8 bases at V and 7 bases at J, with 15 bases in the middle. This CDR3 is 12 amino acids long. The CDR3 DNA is TGCGCCAGCCGGAACTCCTCGGGAGAGCAGTACTTC. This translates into CASRNSSGEQYF.

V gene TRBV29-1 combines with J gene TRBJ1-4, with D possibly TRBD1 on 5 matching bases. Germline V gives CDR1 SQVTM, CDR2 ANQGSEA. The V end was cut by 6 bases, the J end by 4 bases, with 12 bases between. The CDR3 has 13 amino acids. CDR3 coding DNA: TGCAGCGTGTCAGGGCGAGGTAATGAAAAACTGTTTTTT. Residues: CSVSGRGNEKLFF.

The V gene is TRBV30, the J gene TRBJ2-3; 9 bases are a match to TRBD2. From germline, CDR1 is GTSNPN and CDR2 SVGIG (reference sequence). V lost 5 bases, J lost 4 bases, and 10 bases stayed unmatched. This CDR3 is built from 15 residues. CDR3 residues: CAWALAGEGADTQYF. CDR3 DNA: TGTGCCTGGGCTTTAGCGGGGGAGGGCGCAGATACGCAGTATTTT.

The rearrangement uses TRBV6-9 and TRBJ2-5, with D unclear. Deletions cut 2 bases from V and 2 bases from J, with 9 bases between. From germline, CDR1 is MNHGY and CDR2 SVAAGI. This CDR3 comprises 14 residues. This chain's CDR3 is CASSYAVEQETQYF. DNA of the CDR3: TGTGCCAGCAGTTATGCGGTCGAACAAGAGACCCAGTACTTC.

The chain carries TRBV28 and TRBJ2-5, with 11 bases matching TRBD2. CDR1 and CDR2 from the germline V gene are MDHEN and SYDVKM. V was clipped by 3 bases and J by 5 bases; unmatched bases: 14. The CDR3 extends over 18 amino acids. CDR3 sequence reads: CASSFFGASGRPGETQYF. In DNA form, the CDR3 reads TGTGCCAGCAGTTTTTTTGGGGCTAGCGGGAGGCCAGGGGAGACCCAGTACTTC.

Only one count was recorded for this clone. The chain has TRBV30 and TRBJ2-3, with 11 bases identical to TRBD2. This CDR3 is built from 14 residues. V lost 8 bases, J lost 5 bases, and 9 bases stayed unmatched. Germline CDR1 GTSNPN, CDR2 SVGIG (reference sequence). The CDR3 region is CAGRSGRAGDTQYF. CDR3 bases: TGTGCCGGCCGTAGCGGGAGGGCCGGAGATACGCAGTATTTT.

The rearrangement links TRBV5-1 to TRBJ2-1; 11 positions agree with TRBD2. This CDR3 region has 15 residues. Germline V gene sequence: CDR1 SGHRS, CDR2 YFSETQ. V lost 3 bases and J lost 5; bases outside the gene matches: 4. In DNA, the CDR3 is TGCGCCAGCAGCTCACTAGCGGGAGCCGACAATGAGCAGTTCTTC. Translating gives CASSSLAGADNEQFF.

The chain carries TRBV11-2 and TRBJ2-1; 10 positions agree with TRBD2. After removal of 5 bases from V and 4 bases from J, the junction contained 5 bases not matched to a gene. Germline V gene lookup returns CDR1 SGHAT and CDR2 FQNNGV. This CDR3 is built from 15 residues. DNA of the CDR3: TGTGCCAGCAGCCCTCGGACTAGCGGTTACAATGAGCAGTTCTTC. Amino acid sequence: CASSPRTSGYNEQFF. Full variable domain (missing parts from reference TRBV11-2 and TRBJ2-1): EAGVAQSPRYKIIEKRQSVAFWCNPISGHATLYWYQQILGQGPKLLIQFQNNGVVDDSQLPKDRFSAERLKGVDSTLKIQPAKLEDSAVYLCASSPRTSGYNEQFFGPGTRLTVL.

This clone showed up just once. The CDR3 region is CASSRGHLLREQYF. In DNA form, the CDR3 reads TGTGCCAGCAGCCGCGGACACCTCCTCCGCGAGCAGTACTTC. The chain is built from TRBV6-1 and TRBJ2-7; the D gene is possibly TRBD1 (5 bases). CDR1 is MNHNS and CDR2 is SASEGT in the germline V gene. Trimming left V 6 bases short and J 6 bases short, with 18 bases between. This CDR3 spans 14 amino acids.

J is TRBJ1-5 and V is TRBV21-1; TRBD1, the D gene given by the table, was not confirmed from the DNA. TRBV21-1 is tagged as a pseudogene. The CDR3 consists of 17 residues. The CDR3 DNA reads TGTGCCAGCAGCAAAGCTTTTGTACAGGGCTACAATCAGCCCCAGCATTTT. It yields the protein CASSKAFVQGYNQPQHF.

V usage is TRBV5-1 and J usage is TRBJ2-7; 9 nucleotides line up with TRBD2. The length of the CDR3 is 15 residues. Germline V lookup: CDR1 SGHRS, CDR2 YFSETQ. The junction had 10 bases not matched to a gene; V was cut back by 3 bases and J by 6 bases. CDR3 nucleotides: TGCGCCAGCAGCTCGGATCCGGGACTAGCAAGCGAGCAGTACTTC. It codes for CASSSDPGLASEQYF.

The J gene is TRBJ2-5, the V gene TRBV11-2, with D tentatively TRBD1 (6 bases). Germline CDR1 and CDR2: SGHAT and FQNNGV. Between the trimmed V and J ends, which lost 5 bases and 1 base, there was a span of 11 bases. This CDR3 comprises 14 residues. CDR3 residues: CASSHRVFQETQYF. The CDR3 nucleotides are TGTGCCAGCAGCCACAGGGTATTCCAAGAGACCCAGTACTTC.

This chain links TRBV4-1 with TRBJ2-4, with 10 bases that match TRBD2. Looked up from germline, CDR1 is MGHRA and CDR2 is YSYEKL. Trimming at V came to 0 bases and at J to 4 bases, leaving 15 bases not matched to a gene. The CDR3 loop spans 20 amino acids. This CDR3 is CASSQDFVAGGSRQKNIQYF. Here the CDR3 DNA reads TGCGCCAGCAGCCAAGATTTCGTAGCGGGAGGTTCGCGACAAAAAAACATTCAGTACTTC.

The CDR3 region has the DNA TGTGCCAGCAGTGATAGCGGAGTCTCCTACGAGCAGTACTTC. This sequence encodes CASSDSGVSYEQYF. The rearrangement joins TRBV6-1 to TRBJ2-7; perhaps TRBD2 as D (6 bases). From germline, CDR1 is MNHNS and CDR2 SASEGT. CDR3 length: 14 residues. The ends were cut back, 3 bases at V and 0 bases at J, with 9 bases in the middle.

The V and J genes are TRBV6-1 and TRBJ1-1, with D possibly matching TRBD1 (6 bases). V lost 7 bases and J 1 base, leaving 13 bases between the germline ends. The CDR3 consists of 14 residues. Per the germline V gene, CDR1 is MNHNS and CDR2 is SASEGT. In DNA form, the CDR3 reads TGTGCCAGCAACTTACAGGGACCGAACACTGAAGCTTTCTTT. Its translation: CASNLQGPNTEAFF.

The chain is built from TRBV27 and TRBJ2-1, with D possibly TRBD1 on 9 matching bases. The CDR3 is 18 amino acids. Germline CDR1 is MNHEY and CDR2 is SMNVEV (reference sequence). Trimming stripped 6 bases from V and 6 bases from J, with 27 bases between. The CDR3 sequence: CASSLRPGGGQGTNEQFF. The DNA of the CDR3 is TGTGCCAGCAGCTTACGGCCCGGGGGGGGACAGGGCACCAATGAGCAGTTCTTC.